What follows are 3 T cell receptor beta chains derived from one specimen sequenced in a study of control samples from healthy donors and cancer patients. Some clones are missing from TCRdb's copy, which holds only in-frame ones; the method was immunoSEQ multiplex PCR. The repertoire includes about 65,000 clones, 90% of them detected once, and 0.95% to 1.5% sits in the top ten. The sequenced sample was PBMCs. These receptors all stem from a woman aged 50 to 60 with colorectal cancer.

V gene TRBV9 combines with J gene TRBJ1-2; D possibly corresponds to TRBD1 (6 bases). CDR1 SGDLS and CDR2 YYNGEE come from the germline V gene. The V end lost 5 bases, the J end lost 6 bases, and 14 bases lay between the germline ends. The length of the CDR3 is 13 residues. This chain's CDR3 is CASREAPGDGYTF. CDR3 in DNA: TGTGCCAGCAGGGAAGCCCCAGGGGATGGCTACACCTTC.

The chain recombines TRBV2 with TRBJ2-2; 14 bases map to TRBD2. With V trimmed by 6 bases and J by 5 bases, 11 bases remained unmatched. This CDR3 region has 18 residues. Germline CDR1 reads SNHLY; CDR2 reads FYNNEI. The CDR3 reads CASRPTSGRAFLTGELFF. DNA for the CDR3: TGTGCCAGCAGACCGACTAGCGGGAGGGCCTTTCTGACCGGGGAGCTGTTTTTT.

The chain uses TRBV6-6 and TRBJ1-5; 11 nucleotides align to TRBD1. Per germline, CDR1 MNHNY and CDR2 SVGAGI (reference sequence). V gave up 5 bases and J gave up 1 base; unmatched junction bases: 7. This CDR3 is built from 17 residues. CDR3 sequence reads: CASSPRTGGRSNQPQHF. The DNA for the CDR3 is TGTGCCAGCAGTCCCCGGACAGGGGGCAGGAGCAATCAGCCCCAGCATTTT.